The 23 T cell receptor beta chains below were found in one sample sequenced in a study of cytomegalovirus exposure and HLA in healthy donors. PCR primers comprised 60 Vbeta and 13 Jbeta primers. Data came from immunoSEQ multiplex PCR; TCRdb stores just in-frame clones and leaves some out. The table has fewer than 95,000 clones, over 60% seen once. Sequencing was carried out using PBMCs. The origin of the receptors is a middle-aged woman in good health and CMV-seropositive.

Only a few counts were recorded for this clone. The V gene is TRBV2, the J gene TRBJ1-2, with TRBD1 matching over 8 bases. The J segment lost 8 bases and the V segment lost 9 bases, leaving 8 bases of the junction unmatched. CDR1 SNHLY and CDR2 FYNNEI come from the germline V gene. This CDR3 comprises 12 residues. CDR3 protein: CASPLRGRGYTF. In DNA, the CDR3 is TGTGCCAGTCCGCTCAGGGGGCGGGGCTACACCTTC.

This chain joins TRBV28 and TRBJ1-6; D call uncertain. CDR3 length: 14 amino acids. Trimming stripped 1 base from V and 1 base from J, with 2 bases between. Germline CDR1 MDHEN, CDR2 SYDVKM. CDR3 bases: TGTGCCAGCAGTTTATCGTCCTATAATTCACCCCTCCACTTT. Translated, it gives CASSLSSYNSPLHF.

The rearrangement joins TRBV13 to TRBJ2-7, with a tentative D call TRBD2 (7 bases). From germline, CDR1 is PRHDT and CDR2 FYEKMQ (reference sequence). Deletions cut 1 base from V and 6 bases from J, with 16 bases between. CDR3 length: 15 amino acids. CDR3 coding DNA: TGTGCCAGCAGCTTAGAGGGGGAGGGACTGGTCGAGCAGTACTTC. Translating gives CASSLEGEGLVEQYF.

The chain uses TRBV10-3 and TRBJ1-2, with a possible D match to TRBD1 (5 bases). The V end was cut by 4 bases, the J end by 2 bases, with 8 bases between. The CDR3 is 13 residues long. CDR1 is ENHRY and CDR2 is SYGVKD in the germline V gene. The chain's CDR3 is CAISATENYGYTF. In nucleotides, the CDR3 is TGTGCCATCAGTGCGACAGAAAACTATGGCTACACCTTC.

This clone was seen a handful of times. The V call is TRBV9, the J call TRBJ1-6; D possibly corresponds to TRBD1 (6 bases). Germline V lookup: CDR1 SGDLS, CDR2 YYNGEE. The CDR3 sequence is 15 residues long. Between the trimmed V and J ends, which lost 3 bases and 7 bases, there was a span of 14 bases. CDR3 nucleotide sequence: TGTGCCAGCAGCGCCCAGTCGACAGGAAATTCACCCCTCCACTTT. Residues: CASSAQSTGNSPLHF.

This chain joins TRBV5-1 and TRBJ2-3; 11 bases are a match to TRBD2. Trimming cost V 0 bases and J 3 bases; bases outside gene matches: 3. CDR1 and CDR2 (germline): SGHRS, YFSETQ. This CDR3 has 16 amino acids. Written as DNA, the CDR3 is TGCGCCAGCAGCTTGGGTGCTAGCGGGAGGACAGATACGCAGTATTTT. It encodes CASSLGASGRTDTQYF.

This clone showed up just once. CDR3 sequence reads: CSGRDRVGHEQYF. As DNA, the CDR3 is TGCAGCGGCCGGGACAGGGTTGGCCACGAGCAGTACTTC. This rearrangement joins TRBV29-1 to TRBJ2-7, with 9 nucleotides matching TRBD1. Per the germline V gene, CDR1 is SQVTM and CDR2 is ANQGSEA. The CDR3 covers 13 residues. The ends lost 7 bases at V and 5 bases at J; junction bases unmatched: 9.

The CDR3 here is CASSQGQIFYGYTF. The CDR3 bases are TGTGCCAGCAGCCAGGGACAGATTTTCTATGGCTACACCTTC. This rearrangement joins TRBV11-2 to TRBJ1-2; 7 positions match TRBD1. Per germline, CDR1 SGHAT and CDR2 FQNNGV. The CDR3 is made up of 14 amino acids. Germline trimming cut 5 bases from V and 4 bases from J; bases unmatched to any gene: 7.

The gene calls are TRBV5-6 and TRBJ2-2; TRBD2 is a possible D gene (6 bases). V was clipped by 0 bases and J by 4 bases, with 19 bases between them. This CDR3 contains 18 residues. The V gene's germline CDR1 is SGHDT and CDR2 YYEEEE. CDR3 DNA sequence: TGTGCCAGCAGCTTGGGCGCTAGCGCCCCTCGGGGCACCGGGGAGCTGTTTTTT. Translation gives CASSLGASAPRGTGELFF.

The chain employs TRBV4-3 and TRBJ1-4; 9 bases are a match to TRBD1. Trimming took 3 bases from V and 8 from J; bases not matched to a gene: 4. Per the germline V gene, CDR1 is LGHNA and CDR2 is YSLEER. The CDR3 runs to 14 residues. The CDR3: CASSQGGQGEKLFF. Written as DNA, the CDR3 is TGCGCCAGCAGCCAGGGAGGACAGGGGGAAAAACTGTTTTTT.

This clone occurred a few times. This chain connects TRBV7-2 to TRBJ1-2; D is uncertain. The ends were cut back, 1 base at V and 8 bases at J, with 11 bases in the middle. The CDR3 contains 13 residues. The germline CDR1 and CDR2 sequences are SGHTA and FQGNSA. The CDR3 spells CASSLDGMEGYTF. CDR3 bases: TGTGCCAGCAGCTTAGACGGTATGGAGGGCTACACCTTC.

V gene TRBV7-9 combines with J gene TRBJ1-1, with unresolved D. V gave up 2 bases and J gave up 3 bases, with 10 bases separating them. Looked up from germline, CDR1 is SEHNR and CDR2 is FQNEAQ (reference sequence). The CDR3 contains 14 residues. CDR3 nucleotides: TGTGCCAGCAGCTTAAGAATGGCCGACACTGAAGCTTTCTTT. Protein sequence: CASSLRMADTEAFF.

The DNA of the CDR3 is TGTGCTAGTGGTTTGGTGCGGGTCCCCGGGGAGCTGTTTTTT. As protein: CASGLVRVPGELFF. This sequence joins TRBV12-5 and TRBJ2-2, with a tentative D call TRBD2 (5 bases). Germline V gene lookup returns CDR1 LGHNT and CDR2 FRNRAP. This CDR3 has 14 amino acids. The ends were cut back, 0 bases at V and 6 bases at J, with 8 bases in the middle.

In this sample, this clone turned up a few times. The CDR3 is CASSQLSRNTEAFF. The CDR3 DNA follows: TGCGCCAGCAGCCAATTGTCCAGGAACACTGAAGCTTTCTTT. This chain links TRBV4-3 with TRBJ1-1; D uncertain. V gave up 2 bases and J gave up 1 base, with 8 bases separating them. This CDR3 spans 14 amino acids. Per the germline V gene, CDR1 is LGHNA and CDR2 is YSLEER.

This rearrangement joins TRBV19 to TRBJ1-1, with TRBD1 matching over 7 bases. Germline CDR1 reads LNHDA; CDR2 reads SQIVND (reference sequence). There are 14 residues in the CDR3. The trim removed 6 bases at V and 3 bases at J, leaving 7 bases unmatched. CDR3 sequence reads: CASRPLQGYTEAFF. The DNA of the CDR3 is TGTGCCAGTAGGCCATTACAGGGGTACACTGAAGCTTTCTTT.

The rearrangement links TRBV28 to TRBJ2-7; 7 nucleotides match TRBD2. This CDR3 is built from 16 residues. The germline V gene has CDR1 MDHEN and CDR2 SYDVKM. The V segment lost 2 bases and the J segment 3 bases; nucleotides outside the gene matches: 10. In DNA, the CDR3 is TGTGCCAGCAGTTTACCCTTACCCCAGCGGGGCTACGAGCAGTACTTC. Translated: CASSLPLPQRGYEQYF.

The chain carries TRBV7-6 and TRBJ1-1, with D unresolved. This CDR3 region has 12 residues. CDR1 is SGHVS, CDR2 FNYEAQ, per germline. V was cut by 4 bases and J by 7 bases, with 10 bases left in between. Here the CDR3 reads CASSSLTGEAFF. DNA of the CDR3: TGTGCCAGCAGCTCGTTGACGGGTGAAGCTTTCTTT.

The V gene is TRBV10-3, the J gene TRBJ1-2, with 9 bases lining up with TRBD1. Germline CDR1 ENHRY, CDR2 SYGVKD. V lost 6 bases to trimming and J lost 8 bases; unmatched junction nucleotides: 10. This CDR3 region has 14 residues. The chain's CDR3 is CAISPGTGPDGYTF. The CDR3 bases are TGTGCCATCAGCCCCGGGACAGGGCCCGACGGCTACACCTTC.

As to this clone: Within the sample, other DNA sequences also encode this same CDR3. The chain links TRBV4-3 to TRBJ1-5, with D possibly being TRBD1 (5 bases). The CDR3 extends over 13 amino acids. The V and J ends lost 0 bases and 7 bases respectively, with 7 bases between them. Germline V gene data show CDR1 as LGHNA and CDR2 as YSLEER. CDR3 amino acids: CASSQDRGQPQHF. The CDR3, as DNA: TGCGCCAGCAGCCAAGATAGGGGCCAGCCCCAGCATTTT.

The genes are TRBV29-1 and TRBJ2-1; 7 positions match TRBD1. CDR1 is SQVTM, CDR2 ANQGSEA, per germline. With V trimmed by 1 base and J by 6 bases, 3 bases remained unmatched. This CDR3 has 13 amino acids. CDR3 protein: CSVEGTGLNEQFF. The CDR3 coding sequence is TGCAGCGTTGAAGGGACAGGCCTCAATGAGCAGTTCTTC.

The chain carries TRBV6-5 and TRBJ2-1, with D perhaps matching TRBD2 (6 bases). The CDR3 totals 12 residues. The germline V gene has CDR1 MNHEY and CDR2 SVGAGI. Between the trimmed V and J ends, which lost 5 bases and 15 bases, there was a span of 17 bases. CDR3 in DNA: TGTGCCAGCAGTCCCCTACTAGCTTCAACGTTCTTC. Its protein product is CASSPLLASTFF.

This clone was seen a single time. The chain combines TRBV18 with TRBJ2-1; 8 bases are shared with TRBD1. This CDR3 contains 16 residues. Per germline, CDR1 KGHSH and CDR2 LQKENI. V lost 3 bases, J lost 0 bases, and 4 bases stayed unmatched. This chain's CDR3 is CASSPAGQVSYNEQFF. CDR3 nucleotides: TGTGCCAGCTCACCCGCGGGACAGGTCTCCTACAATGAGCAGTTCTTC.

This chain uses TRBV27 with TRBJ1-5, with a weak D call TRBD1 (5 bases). The germline CDR1 and CDR2 sequences are MNHEY and SMNVEV (reference sequence). The CDR3 is 13 amino acids. Trimming shortened V by 5 bases and J by 4 bases, and 9 bases separated the two germline ends. The CDR3 DNA reads as TGTGCCAGCAGTCCTGGGGCGAATCAGCCCCAGCATTTT. Residues: CASSPGANQPQHF.